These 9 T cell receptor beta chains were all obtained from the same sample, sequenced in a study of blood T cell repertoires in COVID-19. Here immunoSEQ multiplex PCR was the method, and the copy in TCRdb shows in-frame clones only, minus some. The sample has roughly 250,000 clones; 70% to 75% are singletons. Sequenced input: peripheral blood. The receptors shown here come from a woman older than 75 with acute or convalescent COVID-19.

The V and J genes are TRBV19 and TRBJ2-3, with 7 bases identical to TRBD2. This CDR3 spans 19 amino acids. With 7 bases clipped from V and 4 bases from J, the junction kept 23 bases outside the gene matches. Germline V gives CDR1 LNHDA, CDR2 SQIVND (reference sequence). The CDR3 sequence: CASTRGLVMTPYWADTQYF. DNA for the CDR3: TGTGCCAGTACCCGAGGACTAGTTATGACCCCTTATTGGGCAGATACGCAGTATTTT.

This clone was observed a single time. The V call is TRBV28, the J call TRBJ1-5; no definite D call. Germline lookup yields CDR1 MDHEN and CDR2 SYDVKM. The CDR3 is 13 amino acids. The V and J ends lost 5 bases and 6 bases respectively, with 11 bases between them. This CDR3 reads CASSLSLFQPQHF. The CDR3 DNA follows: TGTGCCAGCAGTCTTTCTTTATTTCAGCCCCAGCATTTT.

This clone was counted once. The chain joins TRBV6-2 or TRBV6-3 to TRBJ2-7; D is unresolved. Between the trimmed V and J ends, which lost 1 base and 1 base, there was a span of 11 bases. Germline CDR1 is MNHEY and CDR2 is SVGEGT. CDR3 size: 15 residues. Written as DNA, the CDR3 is TGTGCCAGCAGTTACTACAGACATACTTCCTACGAGCAGTACTTC. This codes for CASSYYRHTSYEQYF.

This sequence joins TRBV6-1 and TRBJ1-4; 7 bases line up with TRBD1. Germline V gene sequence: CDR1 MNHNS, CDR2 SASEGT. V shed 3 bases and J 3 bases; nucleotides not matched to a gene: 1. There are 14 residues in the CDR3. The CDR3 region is CASSDGTANEKLFF. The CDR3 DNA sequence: TGTGCCAGCAGTGACGGGACAGCTAATGAAAAACTGTTTTTT.

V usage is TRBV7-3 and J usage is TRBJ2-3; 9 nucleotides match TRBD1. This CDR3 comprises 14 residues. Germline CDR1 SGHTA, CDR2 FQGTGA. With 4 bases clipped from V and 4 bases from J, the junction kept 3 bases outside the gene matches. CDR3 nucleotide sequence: TGTGCCAGCAGCTCCAGACAGGGGGCAGATACGCAGTATTTT. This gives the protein CASSSRQGADTQYF. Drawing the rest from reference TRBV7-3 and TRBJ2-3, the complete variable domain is GAGVSQTPSNKVTEKGKYVELRCDPISGHTALYWYRQSLGQGPEFLIYFQGTGAADDSGLPNDRFFAVRPEGSVSTLKIQRTERGDSAVYLCASSSRQGADTQYFGPGTRLTVL.

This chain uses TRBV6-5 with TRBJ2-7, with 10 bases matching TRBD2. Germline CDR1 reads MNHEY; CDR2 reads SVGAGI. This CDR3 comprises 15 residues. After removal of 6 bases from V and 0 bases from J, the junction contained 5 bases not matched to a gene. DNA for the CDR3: TGTGCCAGCAGCCCCAGGACTAGCGGCTCCTACGAGCAGTACTTC. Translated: CASSPRTSGSYEQYF.

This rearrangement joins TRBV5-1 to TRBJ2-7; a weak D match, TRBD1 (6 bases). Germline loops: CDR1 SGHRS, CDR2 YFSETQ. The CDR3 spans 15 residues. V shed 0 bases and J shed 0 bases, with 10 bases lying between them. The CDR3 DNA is TGCGCCAGCAGCTTGGGGACAGCTAGCTCCTACGAGCAGTACTTC. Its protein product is CASSLGTASSYEQYF.

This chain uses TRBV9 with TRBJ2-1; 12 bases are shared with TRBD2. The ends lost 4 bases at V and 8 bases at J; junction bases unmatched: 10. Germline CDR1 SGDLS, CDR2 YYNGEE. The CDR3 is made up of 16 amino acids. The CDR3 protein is CASSPQTSGRVDEQFF. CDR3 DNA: TGTGCCAGCAGCCCACAGACTAGCGGGAGAGTCGATGAGCAGTTCTTC.

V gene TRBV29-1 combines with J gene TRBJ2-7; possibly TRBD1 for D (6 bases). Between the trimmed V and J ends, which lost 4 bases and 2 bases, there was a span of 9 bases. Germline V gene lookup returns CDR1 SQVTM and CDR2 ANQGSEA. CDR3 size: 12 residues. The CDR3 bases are TGCAGCGTTGGAGGGGGTACCTACGAGCAGTACTTC. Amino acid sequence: CSVGGGTYEQYF.